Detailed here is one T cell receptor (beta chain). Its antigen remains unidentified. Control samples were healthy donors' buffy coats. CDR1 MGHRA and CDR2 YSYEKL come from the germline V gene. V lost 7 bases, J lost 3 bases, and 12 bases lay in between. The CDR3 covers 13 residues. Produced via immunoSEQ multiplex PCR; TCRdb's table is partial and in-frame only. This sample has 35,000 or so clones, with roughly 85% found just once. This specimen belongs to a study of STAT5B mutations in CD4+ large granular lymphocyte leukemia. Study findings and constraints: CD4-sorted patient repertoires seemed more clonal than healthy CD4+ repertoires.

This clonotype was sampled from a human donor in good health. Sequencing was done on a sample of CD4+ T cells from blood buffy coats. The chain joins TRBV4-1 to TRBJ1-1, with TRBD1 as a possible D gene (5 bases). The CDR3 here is CASNRGDDTEAFF. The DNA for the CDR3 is TGCGCCAGCAATCGGGGGGATGACACTGAAGCTTTCTTT.